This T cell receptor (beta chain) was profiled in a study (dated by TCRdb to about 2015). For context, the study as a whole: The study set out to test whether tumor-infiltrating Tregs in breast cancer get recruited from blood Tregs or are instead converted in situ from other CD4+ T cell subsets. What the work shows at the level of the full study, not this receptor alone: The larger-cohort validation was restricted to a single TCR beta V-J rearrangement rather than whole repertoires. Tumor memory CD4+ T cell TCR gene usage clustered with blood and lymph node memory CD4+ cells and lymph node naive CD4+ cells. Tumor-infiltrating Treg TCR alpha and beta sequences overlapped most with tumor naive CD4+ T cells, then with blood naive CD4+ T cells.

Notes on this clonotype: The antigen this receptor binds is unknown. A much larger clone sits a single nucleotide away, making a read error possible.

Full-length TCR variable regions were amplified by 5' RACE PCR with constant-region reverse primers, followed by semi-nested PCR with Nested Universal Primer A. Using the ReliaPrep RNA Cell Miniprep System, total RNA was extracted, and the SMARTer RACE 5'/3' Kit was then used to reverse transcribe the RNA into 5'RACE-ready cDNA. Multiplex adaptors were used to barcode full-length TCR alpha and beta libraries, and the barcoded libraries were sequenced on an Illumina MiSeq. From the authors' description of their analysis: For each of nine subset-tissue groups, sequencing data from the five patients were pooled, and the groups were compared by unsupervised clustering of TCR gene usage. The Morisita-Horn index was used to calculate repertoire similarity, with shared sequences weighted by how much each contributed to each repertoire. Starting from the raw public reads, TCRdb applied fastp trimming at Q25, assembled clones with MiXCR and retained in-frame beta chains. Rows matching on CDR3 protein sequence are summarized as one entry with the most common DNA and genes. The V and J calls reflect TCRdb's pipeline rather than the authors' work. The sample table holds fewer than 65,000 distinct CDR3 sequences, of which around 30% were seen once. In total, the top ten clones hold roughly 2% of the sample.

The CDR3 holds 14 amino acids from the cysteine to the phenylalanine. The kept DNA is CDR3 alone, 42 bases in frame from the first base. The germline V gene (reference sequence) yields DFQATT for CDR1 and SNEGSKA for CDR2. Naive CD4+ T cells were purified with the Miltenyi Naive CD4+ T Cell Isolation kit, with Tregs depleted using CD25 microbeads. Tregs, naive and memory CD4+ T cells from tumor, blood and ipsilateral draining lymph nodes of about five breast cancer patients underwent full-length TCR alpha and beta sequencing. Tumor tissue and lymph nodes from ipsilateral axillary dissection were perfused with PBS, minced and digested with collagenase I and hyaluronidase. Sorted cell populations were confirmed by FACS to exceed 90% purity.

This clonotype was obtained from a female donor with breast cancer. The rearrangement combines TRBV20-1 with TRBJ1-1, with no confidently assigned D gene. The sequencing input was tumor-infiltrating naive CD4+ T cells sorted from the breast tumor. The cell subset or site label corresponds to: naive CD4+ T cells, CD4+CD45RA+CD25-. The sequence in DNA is TGCAGTGCTGGAGAGCCCCCTGGGGTCACTGAAGCTTTCTTT. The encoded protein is CSAGEPPGVTEAFF.